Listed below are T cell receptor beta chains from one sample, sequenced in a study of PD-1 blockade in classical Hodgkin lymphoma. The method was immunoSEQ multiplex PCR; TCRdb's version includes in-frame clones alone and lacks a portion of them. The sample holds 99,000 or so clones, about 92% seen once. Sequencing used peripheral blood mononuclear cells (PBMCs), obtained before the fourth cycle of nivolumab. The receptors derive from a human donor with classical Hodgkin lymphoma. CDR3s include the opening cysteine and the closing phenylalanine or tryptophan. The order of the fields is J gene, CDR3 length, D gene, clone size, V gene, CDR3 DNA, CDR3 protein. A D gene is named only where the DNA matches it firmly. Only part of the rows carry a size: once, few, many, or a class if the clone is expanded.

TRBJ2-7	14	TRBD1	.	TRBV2	TGTGCCAGCAGGGCTGGACAGGGAACGTACGAGCAGTACTTC	CASRAGQGTYEQYF
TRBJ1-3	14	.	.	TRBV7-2	TGTGCCAGCAGCTTGGACCACTCTGGAAACACCATATATTTT	CASSLDHSGNTIYF
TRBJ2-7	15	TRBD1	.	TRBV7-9	TGTGCCAGCAGCCCGATCGGGGGGACAGGGATCGAGCAGTACTTC	CASSPIGGTGIEQYF
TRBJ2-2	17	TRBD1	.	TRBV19	TGTGCCAGCCATGGATCCGGGACAGGGGTTGCCACCGGGGAGCTGTTTTTT	CASHGSGTGVATGELFF
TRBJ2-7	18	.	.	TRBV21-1	TGTGCCAGCAGCAAAGGGCGGGGCGGGACAATAAGCTCCTACGAGCAGTACTTC	CASSKGRGGTISSYEQYF
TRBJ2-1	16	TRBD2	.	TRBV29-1	TGCAGCGTTGAGGGGATAGCGGGAGACCTCTACAATGAGCAGTTCTTC	CSVEGIAGDLYNEQFF
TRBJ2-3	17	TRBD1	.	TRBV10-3	TGTGCCATCAGTGAGTCCACCGGGACAGGTAGCACAGATACGCAGTATTTT	CAISESTGTGSTDTQYF
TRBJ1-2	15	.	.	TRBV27	TGTGCCTCTTCCGTTGCGGGGGAAGCAGTTCGAGGCTACACCTTC	CASSVAGEAVRGYTF
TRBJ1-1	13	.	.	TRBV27	TGTGCCAGCAGCCGTAATCTGGGCACTGAAGCTTTCTTT	CASSRNLGTEAFF
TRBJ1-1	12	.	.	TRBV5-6	TGTGCCAGCAGCTTCGGACAGCTTGAAGCTTTCTTT	CASSFGQLEAFF
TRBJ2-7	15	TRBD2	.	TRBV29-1	TGCAGCGTTGAAAGCCGGGGGACTAGCACCCACGAGCAGTACTTC	CSVESRGTSTHEQYF
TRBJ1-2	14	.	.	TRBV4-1	TGCGCCAGCAGCCACACGGACGGGTACTATGGCTACACCTTC	CASSHTDGYYGYTF
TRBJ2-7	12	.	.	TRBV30	TGTGCCTGTGCAGGGGTACTCTACGAGCAGTACTTC	CACAGVLYEQYF
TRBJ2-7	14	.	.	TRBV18	TGTGCCAGCTCACCGGCCGGGAGTGCGGGGGAGCAGTACTTC	CASSPAGSAGEQYF
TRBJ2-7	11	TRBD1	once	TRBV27	TGTGCCAGCAACACAGGGGACGAGCAGTACTTC	CASNTGDEQYF
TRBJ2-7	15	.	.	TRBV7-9	TGTGCCAGCAGCTTAGCGGCGTCCCAAACGGAGGAGCAGTACTTC	CASSLAASQTEEQYF
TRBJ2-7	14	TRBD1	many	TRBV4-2	TGTGCCAGCAGCCTCGGGACAGCTGCTCCCGAGCAGTACTTC	CASSLGTAAPEQYF
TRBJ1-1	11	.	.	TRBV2	TGTGCCAGCACGAGGGAGGCGAAAGCTTTCTTT	CASTREAKAFF